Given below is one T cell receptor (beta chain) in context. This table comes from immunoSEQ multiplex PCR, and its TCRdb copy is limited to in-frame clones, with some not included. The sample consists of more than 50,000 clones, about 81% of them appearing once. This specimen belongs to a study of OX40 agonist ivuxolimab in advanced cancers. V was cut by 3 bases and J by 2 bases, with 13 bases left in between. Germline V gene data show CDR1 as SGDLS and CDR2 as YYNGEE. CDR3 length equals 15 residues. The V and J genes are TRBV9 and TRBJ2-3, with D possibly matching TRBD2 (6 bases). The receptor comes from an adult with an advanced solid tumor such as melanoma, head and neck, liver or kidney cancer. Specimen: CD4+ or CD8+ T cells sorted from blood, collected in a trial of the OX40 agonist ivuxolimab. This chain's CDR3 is CASSAGTLNTDTQYF. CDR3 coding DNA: TGTGCCAGCAGCGCCGGGACTCTAAACACAGATACGCAGTATTTT.